This paragraph reports one T cell receptor beta chain. Antigen unknown. Time point indicated: newly diagnosed GD, antithyroid drugs for less than 3 months. From PBMCs, RNA was extracted and then used to make the TCR library. V shed 8 bases, J shed 10 bases, and the junction held 9 bases outside the gene matches. Per the germline V gene, CDR1 is MNHNS and CDR2 is SASEGT. There are 14 residues in the CDR3. The data originate from a study of regulatory T cells in long-lasting Graves disease. Study background: For under 3 months, newly diagnosed Graves' patients had been taking antithyroid drugs. Whole-study results and caveats: Persistent disease showed a preference for TRBV28, TRBJ1-2 and TRBJ2-5.

HTBI primers from iRepertoire and Arm-PCR of CDR3 regions yielded the TCR beta libraries. TCRdb fed the multiplex PCR reads into MiXCR, producing one record per CDR3 protein. The sample carries under 700,000 distinct CDR3 sequences, about 15% recorded once. These data also featured in a second study, about T cells in Graves' hyperthyroidism and ophthalmopathy. According to that study: Stable Graves' hyperthyroidism denoted no ophthalmopathy progression over 18 months. RT-PCR in the first round (using the HTBI primer set) targeted the TCR CDR3.

The chain employs TRBV6-1 and TRBJ2-1, with 12 positions matching TRBD2. This TCR came from a woman aged 40-60 years with Graves disease. The sequenced sample was peripheral blood mononuclear cells (PBMCs), obtained at new diagnosis, from a patient treated with antithyroid drugs. CDR3 in DNA: TGTGCCAGCGAGACTAGCGGGGGACTAGGGGAGCAGTTCTTC. Translating gives CASETSGGLGEQFF.